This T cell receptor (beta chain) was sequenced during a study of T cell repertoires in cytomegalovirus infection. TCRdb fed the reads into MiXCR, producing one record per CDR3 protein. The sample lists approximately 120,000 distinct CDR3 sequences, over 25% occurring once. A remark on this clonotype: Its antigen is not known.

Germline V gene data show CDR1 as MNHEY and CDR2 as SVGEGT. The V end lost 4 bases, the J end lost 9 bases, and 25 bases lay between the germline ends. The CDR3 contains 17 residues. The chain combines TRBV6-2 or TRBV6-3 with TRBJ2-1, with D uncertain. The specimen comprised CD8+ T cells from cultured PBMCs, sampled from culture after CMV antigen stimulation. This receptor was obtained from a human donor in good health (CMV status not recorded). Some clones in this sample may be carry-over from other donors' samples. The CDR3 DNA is TGTGCCAGCAGTTTACCCCTGAGATGGGATAGGAGCAGTGAGCAGTTCTTC. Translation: CASSLPLRWDRSSEQFF.